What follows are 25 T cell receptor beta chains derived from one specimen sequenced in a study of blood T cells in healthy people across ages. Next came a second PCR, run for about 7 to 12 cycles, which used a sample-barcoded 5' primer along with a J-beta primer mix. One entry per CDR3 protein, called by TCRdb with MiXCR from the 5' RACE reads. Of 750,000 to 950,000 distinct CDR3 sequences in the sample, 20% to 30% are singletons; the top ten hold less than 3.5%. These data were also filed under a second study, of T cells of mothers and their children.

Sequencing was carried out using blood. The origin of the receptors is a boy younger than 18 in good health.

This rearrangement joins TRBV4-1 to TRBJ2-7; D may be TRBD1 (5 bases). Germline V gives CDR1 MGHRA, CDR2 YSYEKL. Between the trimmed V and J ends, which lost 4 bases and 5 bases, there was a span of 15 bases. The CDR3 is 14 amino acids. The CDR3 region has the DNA TGCGCCAGCAGCCGACCTCAGGGAACGGACGAGCAGTACTTC. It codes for CASSRPQGTDEQYF.

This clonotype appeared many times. The CDR3 DNA is TGCAGTGCAACGGACAGCTACTCTGGAAACACCATATATTTT. It yields the protein CSATDSYSGNTIYF. The rearrangement joins TRBV20-1 to TRBJ1-3, with D possibly matching TRBD1 (6 bases). The CDR3 has 14 residues. V was shortened by 6 bases and J by 0 bases, with 12 bases between the two germline ends. Germline V gene lookup returns CDR1 DFQATT and CDR2 SNEGSKA (reference sequence).

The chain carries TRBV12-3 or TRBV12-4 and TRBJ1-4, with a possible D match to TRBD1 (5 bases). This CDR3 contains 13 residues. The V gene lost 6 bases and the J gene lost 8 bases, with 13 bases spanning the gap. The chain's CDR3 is CASRGQVGEKLFF. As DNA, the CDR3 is TGTGCCAGCAGGGGGCAGGTTGGAGAAAAACTGTTTTTT.

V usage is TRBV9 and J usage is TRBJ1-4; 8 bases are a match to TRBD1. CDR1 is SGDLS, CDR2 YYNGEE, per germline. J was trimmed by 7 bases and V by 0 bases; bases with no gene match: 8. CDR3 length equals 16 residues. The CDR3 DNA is TGTGCCAGCAGCGTAGAGGGTGGGACAGGACCTGAAAAACTGTTTTTT. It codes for CASSVEGGTGPEKLFF.

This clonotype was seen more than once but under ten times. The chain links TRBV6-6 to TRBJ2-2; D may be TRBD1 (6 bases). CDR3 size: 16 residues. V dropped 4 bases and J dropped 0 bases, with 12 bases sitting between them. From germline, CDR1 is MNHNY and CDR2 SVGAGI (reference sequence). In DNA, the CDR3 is TGTGCCAGCAGTTTGACAGGTATCGCGAACACCGGGGAGCTGTTTTTT. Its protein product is CASSLTGIANTGELFF.

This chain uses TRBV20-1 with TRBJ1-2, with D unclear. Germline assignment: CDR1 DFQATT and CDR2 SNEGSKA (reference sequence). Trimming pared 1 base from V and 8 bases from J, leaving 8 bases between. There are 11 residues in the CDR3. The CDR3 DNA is TGCAGTGCTAGAGTGGCGGCGGGCTACACCTTC. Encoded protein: CSARVAAGYTF.

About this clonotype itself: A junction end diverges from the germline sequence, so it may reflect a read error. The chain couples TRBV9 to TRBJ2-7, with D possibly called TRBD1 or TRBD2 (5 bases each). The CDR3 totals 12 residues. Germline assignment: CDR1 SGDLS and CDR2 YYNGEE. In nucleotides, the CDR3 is TGTGCCAGCAGCGTAGCTACGGGGCCGATCATCTTC. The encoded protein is CASSVATGPIIF.

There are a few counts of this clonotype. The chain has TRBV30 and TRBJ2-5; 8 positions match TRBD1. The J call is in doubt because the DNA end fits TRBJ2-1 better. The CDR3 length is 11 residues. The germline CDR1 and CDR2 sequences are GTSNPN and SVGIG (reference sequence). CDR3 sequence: CAWGQGTEQFF. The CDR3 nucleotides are TGTGCCTGGGGACAGGGCACTGAGCAGTTCTTC.

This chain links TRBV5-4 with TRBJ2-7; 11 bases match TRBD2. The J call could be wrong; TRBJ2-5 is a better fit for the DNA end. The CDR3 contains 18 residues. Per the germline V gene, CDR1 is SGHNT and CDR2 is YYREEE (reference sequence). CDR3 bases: TGTGCCAGCAGCTTGGGAGGAAATAGCGGGGGGGGAGGAGAGACCCAGTACTTC. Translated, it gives CASSLGGNSGGGGETQYF.

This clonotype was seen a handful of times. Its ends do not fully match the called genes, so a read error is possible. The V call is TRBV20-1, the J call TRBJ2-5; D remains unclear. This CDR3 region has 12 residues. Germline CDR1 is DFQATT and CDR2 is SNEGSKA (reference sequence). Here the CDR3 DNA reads TGCAGTGCTACACCAGACGAAAGGAAGGCCAACTTC. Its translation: CSATPDERKANF.

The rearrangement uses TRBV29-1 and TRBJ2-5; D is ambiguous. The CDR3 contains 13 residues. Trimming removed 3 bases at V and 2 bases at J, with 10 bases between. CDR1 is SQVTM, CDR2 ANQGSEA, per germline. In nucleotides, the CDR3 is TGCAGCGTTGATCAATTAGAACAAGAGACCCAGTACTTC. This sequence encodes CSVDQLEQETQYF.

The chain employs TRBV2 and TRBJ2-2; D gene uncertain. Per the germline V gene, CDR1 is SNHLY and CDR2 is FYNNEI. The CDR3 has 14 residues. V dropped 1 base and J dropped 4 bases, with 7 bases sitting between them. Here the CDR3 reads CASSEGSGTGELFF. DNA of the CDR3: TGTGCCAGCAGTGAAGGTTCGGGCACCGGGGAGCTGTTTTTT.

The CDR3 coding sequence is TGTGCCACCAGTGATCCGGGGGGGCTGAAGACCCAGTACTTC. This codes for CATSDPGGLKTQYF. The V gene is TRBV24-1, the J gene TRBJ2-5; TRBD2 matches at 8 bases. After removal of 3 bases from V and 6 bases from J, the junction contained 5 bases not matched to a gene. CDR1 is KGHDR, CDR2 SFDVKD, per germline. The CDR3 runs to 14 residues.

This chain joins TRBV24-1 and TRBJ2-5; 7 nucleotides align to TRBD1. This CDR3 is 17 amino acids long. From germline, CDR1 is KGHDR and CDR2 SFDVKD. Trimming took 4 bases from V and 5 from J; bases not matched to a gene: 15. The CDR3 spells CATSDQGQVSSGETQYF. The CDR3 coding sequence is TGTGCCACCAGTGACCAAGGACAGGTTTCAAGTGGCGAGACCCAGTACTTC.

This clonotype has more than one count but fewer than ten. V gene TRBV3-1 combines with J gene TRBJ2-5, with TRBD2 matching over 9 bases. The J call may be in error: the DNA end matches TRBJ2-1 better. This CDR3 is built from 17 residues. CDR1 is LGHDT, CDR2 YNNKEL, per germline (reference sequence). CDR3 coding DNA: TGTGCCAGCAGCCAAGATTATCTTGCGGGGGGGATCAATGAGCAGTTCTTC. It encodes CASSQDYLAGGINEQFF.

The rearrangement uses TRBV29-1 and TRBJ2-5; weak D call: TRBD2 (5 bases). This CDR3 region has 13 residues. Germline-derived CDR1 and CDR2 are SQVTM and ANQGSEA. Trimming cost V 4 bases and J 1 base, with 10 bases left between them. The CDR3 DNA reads TGCAGCGTTGTGGAGGCCAGCCAAGAGACCCAGTACTTC. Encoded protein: CSVVEASQETQYF.

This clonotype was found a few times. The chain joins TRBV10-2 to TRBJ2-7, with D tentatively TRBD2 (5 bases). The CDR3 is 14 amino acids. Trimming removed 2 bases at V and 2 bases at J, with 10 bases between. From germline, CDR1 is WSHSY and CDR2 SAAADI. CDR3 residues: CASSEEGHPYEQYF. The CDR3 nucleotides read TGCGCCAGCAGTGAGGAGGGTCACCCCTACGAGCAGTACTTC.

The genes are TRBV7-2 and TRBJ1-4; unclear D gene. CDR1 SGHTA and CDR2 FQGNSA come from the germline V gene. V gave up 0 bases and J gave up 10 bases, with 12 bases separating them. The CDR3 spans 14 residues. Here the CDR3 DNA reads TGTGCCAGCAGCTTAGCGGTGGACGGCCCAAAACTGTTTTTT. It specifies CASSLAVDGPKLFF.

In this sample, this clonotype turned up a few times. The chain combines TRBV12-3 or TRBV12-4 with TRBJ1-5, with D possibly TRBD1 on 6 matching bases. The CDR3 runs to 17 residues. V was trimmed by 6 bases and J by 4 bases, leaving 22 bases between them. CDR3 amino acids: CASRAPPSQGTNQPQHF. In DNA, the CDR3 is TGTGCCAGCAGAGCTCCTCCTTCTCAGGGGACGAATCAGCCCCAGCATTTT.

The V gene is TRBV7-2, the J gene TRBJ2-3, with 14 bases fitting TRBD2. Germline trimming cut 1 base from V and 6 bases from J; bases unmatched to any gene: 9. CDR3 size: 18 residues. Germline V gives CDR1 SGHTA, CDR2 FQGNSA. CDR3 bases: TGTGCCAGCAGCTTAGAGGGGGGACTAGCGGGGGCTCTGGATACGCAGTATTTT. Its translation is CASSLEGGLAGALDTQYF.

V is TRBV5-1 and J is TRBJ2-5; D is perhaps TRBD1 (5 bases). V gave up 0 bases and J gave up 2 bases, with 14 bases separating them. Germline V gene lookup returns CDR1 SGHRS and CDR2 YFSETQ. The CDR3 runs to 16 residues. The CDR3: CASSLGGPRRQETQYF. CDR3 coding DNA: TGCGCCAGCAGCTTGGGGGGCCCTAGACGACAAGAGACCCAGTACTTC.

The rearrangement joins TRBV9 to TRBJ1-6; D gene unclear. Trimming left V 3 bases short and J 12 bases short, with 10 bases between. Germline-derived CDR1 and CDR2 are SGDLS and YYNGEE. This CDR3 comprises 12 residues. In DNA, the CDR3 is TGTGCCAGCAGCGACCTCCGGGAACCCCTCCACTTT. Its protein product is CASSDLREPLHF.

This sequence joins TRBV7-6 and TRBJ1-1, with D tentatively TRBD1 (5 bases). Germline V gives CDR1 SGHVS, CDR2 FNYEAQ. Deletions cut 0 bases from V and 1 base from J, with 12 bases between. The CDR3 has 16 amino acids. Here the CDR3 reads CASSLALRGPNTEAFF. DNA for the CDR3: TGTGCCAGCAGCTTAGCGCTTAGGGGCCCGAACACTGAAGCTTTCTTT.

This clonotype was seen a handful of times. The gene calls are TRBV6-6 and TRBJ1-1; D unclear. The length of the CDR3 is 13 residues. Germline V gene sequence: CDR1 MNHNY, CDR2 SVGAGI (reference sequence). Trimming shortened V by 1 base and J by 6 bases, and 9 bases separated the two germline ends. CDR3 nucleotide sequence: TGTGCCAGCAGTTACTTGTACGATCCTGAAGCTTTCTTT. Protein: CASSYLYDPEAFF.

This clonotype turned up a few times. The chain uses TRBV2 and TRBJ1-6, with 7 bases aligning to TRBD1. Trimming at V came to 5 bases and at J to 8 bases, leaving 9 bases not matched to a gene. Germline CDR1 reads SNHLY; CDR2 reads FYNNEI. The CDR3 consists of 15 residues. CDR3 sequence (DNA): TGTGCCAGCAGTCAAACGAGACAGGGACATTCACCCCTCCACTTT. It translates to CASSQTRQGHSPLHF.